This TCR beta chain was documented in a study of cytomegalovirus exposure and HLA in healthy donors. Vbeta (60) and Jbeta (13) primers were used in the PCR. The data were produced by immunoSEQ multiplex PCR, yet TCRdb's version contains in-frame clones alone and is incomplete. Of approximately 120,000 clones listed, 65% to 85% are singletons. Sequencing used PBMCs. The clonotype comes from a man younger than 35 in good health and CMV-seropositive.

CDR3 sequence reads: CASRKGQGWNSPLHF. CDR3 nucleotide sequence: TGTGCCAGCAGAAAAGGACAGGGGTGGAATTCACCCCTCCACTTT. J is TRBJ1-6 and V is TRBV5-4; TRBD1 matches at 9 bases. After removal of 5 bases from V and 7 bases from J, the junction contained 7 bases not matched to a gene. This CDR3 has 15 residues. Germline loops: CDR1 SGHNT, CDR2 YYREEE (reference sequence).